Sequencing of this T cell receptor (beta chain) was carried out in a study of blood T cell repertoires in COVID-19. Sequencing was performed with immunoSEQ multiplex PCR; in TCRdb, only in-frame clones are kept and a portion is missing. The sample records fewer than 50,000 clones, 75% to 90% being singletons. Trimming cost V 3 bases and J 5 bases, with 8 bases left between them. Germline V gene data show CDR1 as GTSNPN and CDR2 as SVGIG (reference sequence). The CDR3 is 13 amino acids. The sequenced material came from peripheral blood. This chain links TRBV30 with TRBJ1-6; a weak D match, TRBD1 (6 bases). This sequence originates from a human donor in a cohort sampled during active COVID-19. The CDR3 coding sequence is TGTGCCTGGAGGGGGGCGAATAATTCACCCCTCCACTTT. Its translation: CAWRGANNSPLHF.